This TCR beta chain was observed in a study of T cell changes during pregnancy in multiple sclerosis. CDR1 MDHEN and CDR2 SYDVKM come from the germline V gene. The CDR3 is 15 amino acids. Trimming took 3 bases from V and 2 from J; bases not matched to a gene: 7. The repertoire was sequenced with immunoSEQ multiplex PCR; TCRdb's copy has only in-frame clones and lacks some. The top ten hold around 2.3% of the sample, which has about 92,000 clones, almost 95% seen once. The source material was peripheral blood, sampled in the third trimester of pregnancy. The sequence derives from a female donor with multiple sclerosis, enrolled in a pregnancy study. The chain links TRBV28 to TRBJ2-7; TRBD1 agrees at 7 bases. CDR3 in amino acids: CASSFPGQPPYEQYF. DNA for the CDR3: TGTGCCAGCAGTTTTCCGGGACAGCCACCCTACGAGCAGTACTTC.